Below are 15 T cell receptor beta chains sequenced from a single sample in a study of OX40 agonist ivuxolimab in advanced cancers. Profiled with immunoSEQ multiplex PCR; TCRdb holds only in-frame clones, not every one. The table shows roughly 70,000 clones, with around 84% occurring only once. Sequenced here: CD4+ or CD8+ T cells sorted from blood, sampled in a trial of the OX40 agonist ivuxolimab. All receptors derive from an adult with an advanced solid tumor such as melanoma, head and neck, liver or kidney cancer.

The chain uses TRBV30 and TRBJ1-5, with D possibly being TRBD1 (5 bases). V was pared by 2 bases and J by 3 bases, with 11 bases between. CDR1 is GTSNPN, CDR2 SVGIG, per germline (reference sequence). This CDR3 has 14 amino acids. CDR3 sequence: CAWSLGHHNQPQHF. CDR3 DNA sequence: TGTGCCTGGAGTCTTGGACACCACAATCAGCCCCAGCATTTT. Supplemented by reference TRBV30 and TRBJ1-5, the full variable domain reads SQTIHQWPATLVQPVGSPLSLECTVEGTSNPNLYWYRQAAGRGLQLLFYSVGIGQISSEVPQNLSASRPQDRQFILSSKKLLLSDSGFYLCAWSLGHHNQPQHFGDGTRLSIL.

The gene calls are TRBV21-1 and TRBJ1-1; the table calls TRBD1, which could not be checked here. TRBV21-1 represents a pseudogene. CDR3 length: 17 residues. This CDR3 is CASSTRTLDRGKSEAFF. The CDR3, as DNA: TGTGCCAGCAGCACCCGAACCCTAGACAGGGGGAAGTCTGAAGCTTTCTTT.

V gene TRBV7-2 combines with J gene TRBJ1-5; D may be TRBD1 (5 bases). The V gene lost 0 bases and the J gene lost 1 base, with 10 bases spanning the gap. The germline CDR1 and CDR2 sequences are SGHTA and FQGNSA. The CDR3 is 16 residues long. The CDR3 sequence: CASSLAAGQSNQPQHF. CDR3 DNA sequence: TGTGCCAGCAGCTTAGCGGCAGGGCAAAGCAATCAGCCCCAGCATTTT.

This clone has more than one count but fewer than ten. The gene calls are TRBV5-4 and TRBJ1-2, with D possibly TRBD1 on 6 matching bases. Germline CDR1 reads SGHNT; CDR2 reads YYREEE (reference sequence). This CDR3 is 15 amino acids long. The ends were cut back, 4 bases at V and 2 bases at J, with 15 bases in the middle. For the CDR3, the DNA is TGTGCCAGCAGCGGACGACAGGATAACAACTATGGCTACACCTTC. This gives the protein CASSGRQDNNYGYTF.

This rearrangement joins TRBV6-4 to TRBJ2-3, with TRBD2 matching 11 bases. Trimming cost V 0 bases and J 6 bases; bases outside gene matches: 2. Germline V gene sequence: CDR1 MRHNA, CDR2 SNTAGT. The CDR3 loop spans 15 amino acids. The CDR3 protein is CASSDSSGGADTQYF. In DNA, the CDR3 is TGTGCCAGCAGTGACTCTAGCGGGGGGGCCGATACGCAGTATTTT.

The chain uses TRBV5-4 and TRBJ2-5; 13 bases line up with TRBD2. This CDR3 is 16 amino acids long. Germline V gene sequence: CDR1 SGHNT, CDR2 YYREEE (reference sequence). With 4 bases clipped from V and 2 bases from J, the junction kept 5 bases outside the gene matches. CDR3 residues: CASSLKLAGGQETQYF. In DNA, the CDR3 is TGTGCCAGCAGCCTTAAACTAGCGGGAGGGCAAGAGACCCAGTACTTC.

This clone was detected only once. This sequence joins TRBV7-9 and TRBJ2-1, with TRBD1 matching 10 bases. The CDR3 sequence is 16 residues long. CDR1 SEHNR and CDR2 FQNEAQ come from the germline V gene (reference sequence). V lost 3 bases, J lost 8 bases, and 10 bases stayed unmatched. CDR3 sequence: CASSFPPGTGDYEQFF. CDR3 bases: TGTGCCAGCAGCTTCCCCCCCGGGACAGGGGATTATGAGCAGTTCTTC.

A word on this clone: Mismatch with germline at one junction end may stem from a read error. The chain carries TRBV7-9 and TRBJ2-4; 7 bases align to TRBD1. Germline CDR1 SEHNR, CDR2 FQNEAQ (reference sequence). CDR3 size: 12 residues. CDR3 region: CASSRKKGQTIF. CDR3 coding DNA: TGTGCCAGCAGTCGTAAAAAGGGACAGACCATCTTC.

The chain couples TRBV2 to TRBJ1-5, with 9 bases matching TRBD1. The CDR3 is made up of 14 amino acids. The J segment lost 5 bases and the V segment lost 6 bases, leaving 5 bases of the junction unmatched. The germline gives CDR1 SNHLY, CDR2 FYNNEI. CDR3 region: CASSPGQGHQPQHF. The CDR3 nucleotides read TGTGCCAGCAGCCCGGGACAGGGCCATCAGCCCCAGCATTTT.

V and J are TRBV10-3 and TRBJ2-3, with 8 nucleotides matching TRBD2. Trimming removed 7 bases from V and 6 bases from J; junction bases left unmatched: 12. This CDR3 has 15 residues. Germline-derived CDR1 and CDR2 are ENHRY and SYGVKD. CDR3 DNA sequence: TGTGCCATCAACAAGATAGCGGGACGAGGGGATACGCAGTATTTT. This gives the protein CAINKIAGRGDTQYF.

The chain is built from TRBV7-4 and TRBJ1-5, with 8 bases matching TRBD1. This CDR3 is 14 amino acids long. Germline CDR1 reads SGHVT; CDR2 reads SQSDAQ. V shed 3 bases, J shed 10 bases, and the junction held 8 bases outside the gene matches. The CDR3 DNA is TGTGCCAGCAGCTTGGGACAGGATTTTTCTCCCCAGCATTTT. Translated, it gives CASSLGQDFSPQHF. Together with reference TRBV7-4 and TRBJ1-5, the CDR3 gives the full variable domain: GAGVSQSPRYKVAKRGRDVALRCDSISGHVTLYWYRQTLGQGSEVLTYSQSDAQRDKSGRPSGRFSAERPERSVSTLKIQRTEQGDSAVYLCASSLGQDFSPQHFGDGTRLSIL.

Regarding this clone: The same CDR3 can be traced to other DNA sequences in this sample. The V gene is TRBV9, the J gene TRBJ1-4; D gene ambiguous. Germline assignment: CDR1 SGDLS and CDR2 YYNGEE. The CDR3 sequence is 15 residues long. The germline V and J ends were trimmed by 0 bases and 0 bases, with 6 bases remaining between them. DNA of the CDR3: TGTGCCAGCAGCGTAGGAACGGCAACTAATGAAAAACTGTTTTTT. Encoded protein: CASSVGTATNEKLFF.

This clone was seen a handful of times. J is TRBJ2-1 and V is TRBV6-1, with 8 nucleotides matching TRBD2. Germline V lookup: CDR1 MNHNS, CDR2 SASEGT. This CDR3 has 16 residues. The junction had 11 bases not matched to a gene; V was cut back by 3 bases and J by 7 bases. Written as DNA, the CDR3 is TGTGCCAGCAGTGATTCTCCAGCGGGAGTAATGAATGAGCAGTTCTTC. Its translation is CASSDSPAGVMNEQFF.

There are a few counts of this clone. The chain joins TRBV7-9 to TRBJ1-1; D not resolved. The germline V gene encodes CDR1 SEHNR and CDR2 FQNEAQ (reference sequence). The CDR3 is 13 residues long. The germline V and J ends were trimmed by 3 bases and 0 bases, with 5 bases remaining between them. DNA of the CDR3: TGTGCCAGCAGCTTCCCTCTGAACACTGAAGCTTTCTTT. Its protein is CASSFPLNTEAFF.

The CDR3 sequence is CAIRARQGATNYGYTF. For the CDR3, the DNA is TGTGCCATCAGGGCCCGACAGGGCGCTACTAACTATGGCTACACCTTC. The chain couples TRBV10-3 to TRBJ1-2, with 7 bases fitting TRBD1. Trimming removed 6 bases from V and 0 bases from J; junction bases left unmatched: 10. The germline V gene encodes CDR1 ENHRY and CDR2 SYGVKD. This CDR3 contains 16 residues.